This T cell receptor beta chain emerged from a study of CD4 T cells in relation to SARS-CoV-2 and coronaviruses. Study-level background: TCR beta CDR3s were sequenced after roughly ten-day antigen culture of PBMCs.

Naive and memory CD4+ T cells were cultured with CEF, then survey-sequenced. Sequencing was performed with immunoSEQ multiplex PCR; in TCRdb, only in-frame clones are kept and a portion is missing. The sample shows some 44,000 clones, over 75% of them seen only once. Germline CDR1 is SNHLY and CDR2 is FYNNEI. The CDR3 extends over 11 amino acids. Trimming shortened V by 6 bases and J by 4 bases, and 7 bases separated the two germline ends. Details on this clone: What it recognizes is unknown.

Sorted naive or memory CD4+ cells met CEF peptides for 10 days. The chain joins TRBV2 to TRBJ2-7; TRBD1 or TRBD2 may be the D gene (5 bases each). The TCR originated in an adult with COVID-19. The specimen was naive CD4+ T cells from PBMCs, cultured in vitro. Subset given: naive CD4+ T cells isolated by negative enrichment. CDR3: CASSREYEQYF. CDR3 DNA: TGTGCCAGCAGCAGGGAGTACGAGCAGTACTTC.